Following are 20 T cell receptor beta chains from one sample sequenced in a study of shared clonotypes between healthy human individuals (dated by TCRdb to about 2020). CD8 naive samples were CD45RO-negative cells positively selected for CCR7, giving a CD45RA+CCR7+ population that excluded TemRA cells. Receptors were amplified or captured by the immunoSEQ multiplex PCR assay. TCRdb took over this immuneACCESS table, retaining in-frame rearrangements with V and J assigned. Such tables are incomplete; in checked studies, under half of the missing clones stem from an unresolved V gene, and the remainder is unexplained. For this sample there are more than 2 million clones; about 94% appear just once. Around 1.1% of the sample is held by the ten biggest clonotypes. The source material was naive CD8+ T cells sorted from blood. Explained via the paper, the cell subset or site label denotes: CD45RA+CCR7+. These receptors came from a man younger than 35 in good health.

CDR3 amino acids: CAISEAGKPYEQYF. The CDR3 nucleotides read TGTGCCATCAGTGAGGCGGGGAAACCCTACGAGCAGTACTTC. This chain connects TRBV10-3 to TRBJ2-7; D is possibly TRBD2 (6 bases). The ends were cut back, 2 bases at V and 2 bases at J, with 10 bases in the middle. Germline V gene lookup returns CDR1 ENHRY and CDR2 SYGVKD. The CDR3 has 14 amino acids.

This clone was detected once. The genes are TRBV5-6 and TRBJ2-1; the D gene is possibly TRBD2 (5 bases). V lost 1 base to trimming and J lost 4 bases, with 21 bases between them. Germline V gives CDR1 SGHDT, CDR2 YYEEEE. This CDR3 is 18 amino acids long. The CDR3, as DNA: TGTGCCAGCAGCTTGAAATTTCCTCTAGCTACATCTTACAATGAGCAGTTCTTC. Protein product: CASSLKFPLATSYNEQFF.

The rearrangement joins TRBV7-9 to TRBJ2-7, with D possibly matching TRBD2 (5 bases). The CDR3 is 12 amino acids. V shed 11 bases and J shed 0 bases, with 11 bases lying between them. Germline loops: CDR1 SEHNR, CDR2 FQNEAQ (reference sequence). CDR3 amino acids: CASRGSSYEQYF. CDR3 in DNA: TGTGCCTCTCGGGGTAGCTCCTACGAGCAGTACTTC.

Comments on this clone: Other DNA sequences in this sample translate to the same CDR3. This chain links TRBV6-6 with TRBJ2-7, with TRBD1 as a possible D gene (5 bases). The CDR3 loop spans 12 amino acids. The V end lost 2 bases, the J end lost 5 bases, and 7 bases lay between the germline ends. Germline-derived CDR1 and CDR2 are MNHNY and SVGAGI (reference sequence). In DNA, the CDR3 is TGTGCCAGCAGTTACGGGGCGGACGAGCAGTACTTC. Its protein product is CASSYGADEQYF.

This chain links TRBV7-9 with TRBJ1-4; 8 bases map to TRBD1. Germline values: CDR1 SEHNR, CDR2 FQNEAQ (reference sequence). The CDR3 consists of 16 residues. J gave up 8 bases and V 0 bases, and 8 bases lay outside the gene matches. The CDR3 nucleotides are TGTGCCAGCAGCTTAGCGCTCGGACAGGGCGGAGAAAAACTGTTTTTT. Translation: CASSLALGQGGEKLFF. Full variable domain (rest looked up from reference TRBV7-9 and TRBJ1-4): DTGVSQNPRHKITKRGQNVTFRCDPISEHNRLYWYRQTLGQGPEFLTYFQNEAQLEKSRLLSDRFSAERPKGSFSTLEIQRTEQGDSAMYLCASSLALGQGGEKLFFGSGTQLSVL.

This chain joins TRBV4-1 and TRBJ1-1; D is ambiguous. The germline V and J ends were trimmed by 1 base and 2 bases, with 14 bases remaining between them. This CDR3 spans 16 amino acids. Germline values: CDR1 MGHRA, CDR2 YSYEKL. The CDR3 sequence is CASSQVTETINTEAFF. CDR3 bases: TGCGCCAGCAGCCAAGTAACGGAAACTATTAACACTGAAGCTTTCTTT.

The V and J genes are TRBV4-1 and TRBJ2-7; 11 nucleotides agree with TRBD2. CDR1 is MGHRA and CDR2 is YSYEKL in the germline V gene. V lost 1 base to trimming and J lost 2 bases; unmatched junction nucleotides: 4. The CDR3 has 16 residues. This chain's CDR3 is CASSQVVLAGAYEQYF. The DNA for the CDR3 is TGCGCCAGCAGCCAAGTAGTACTAGCGGGAGCCTACGAGCAGTACTTC.

V usage is TRBV6-5 and J usage is TRBJ2-7, with D maybe TRBD1 (6 bases). Per the germline V gene, CDR1 is MNHEY and CDR2 is SVGAGI. Trimming took off 2 bases at V and 3 bases at J, with 17 bases between the two ends. The CDR3 runs 16 residues. The CDR3 spells CASSYIRVGANYEQYF. CDR3 DNA sequence: TGTGCCAGCAGTTACATCAGAGTGGGGGCGAACTACGAGCAGTACTTC.

The genes are TRBV6-1 and TRBJ2-7; 8 nucleotides agree with TRBD1. The CDR3 covers 15 residues. Per germline, CDR1 MNHNS and CDR2 SASEGT. The V segment lost 0 bases and the J segment 2 bases; nucleotides outside the gene matches: 3. Written as DNA, the CDR3 is TGTGCCAGCAGTGAAGCGCAGGACAGGGCCTACGAGCAGTACTTC. Translation: CASSEAQDRAYEQYF.

The chain carries TRBV5-1 and TRBJ1-6; D unclear. The germline CDR1 and CDR2 sequences are SGHRS and YFSETQ. Between the trimmed V and J ends, which lost 4 bases and 5 bases, there was a span of 16 bases. The CDR3 has 16 residues. CDR3 bases: TGCGCCAGCAGCGCCACAGTCCCGGCGGATAATTCACCCCTCCACTTT. Translating gives CASSATVPADNSPLHF.

This clone is a singleton in its sample. CDR3: CASSLAGSSGANVLTF. DNA of the CDR3: TGTGCCAGCAGCTTAGCGGGGAGCTCTGGGGCCAACGTCCTGACTTTC. V gene TRBV7-9 combines with J gene TRBJ2-6; possible D gene TRBD2, 5 bases. This CDR3 comprises 16 residues. The germline V gene encodes CDR1 SEHNR and CDR2 FQNEAQ (reference sequence). V was clipped by 0 bases and J by 0 bases, with 6 bases between them.

The rearrangement links TRBV5-6 to TRBJ1-2; 8 bases are shared with TRBD1. Per germline, CDR1 SGHDT and CDR2 YYEEEE. V dropped 4 bases and J dropped 4; count of bases not matched to a gene: 12. The CDR3 loop spans 16 amino acids. The CDR3 sequence is CASSIREQGDLYGYTF. The CDR3 nucleotides read TGTGCCAGCAGCATACGAGAACAGGGGGACCTCTATGGCTACACCTTC.

V and J are TRBV7-9 and TRBJ2-1, with 7 positions matching TRBD2. The trim removed 3 bases at V and 8 bases at J, leaving 10 bases unmatched. This CDR3 region has 15 residues. Germline V gene data show CDR1 as SEHNR and CDR2 as FQNEAQ (reference sequence). The CDR3 coding sequence is TGTGCCAGCAGCTTTGGGGTGGGGACTACGGATGAGCAGTTCTTC. It specifies CASSFGVGTTDEQFF.

V and J are TRBV7-9 and TRBJ1-1; D is possibly TRBD1 (6 bases). V lost 5 bases and J 7 bases, leaving 17 bases between the germline ends. From germline, CDR1 is SEHNR and CDR2 FQNEAQ (reference sequence). This CDR3 is 14 amino acids long. The CDR3 sequence: CASSKTGYLDEAFF. The CDR3 DNA sequence: TGTGCCAGCAGCAAAACAGGGTATCTGGATGAAGCTTTCTTT.

The table lists this clone with a count of one. The gene calls are TRBV5-1 and TRBJ1-4; TRBD1 is a possible D gene (6 bases). Trimming pared 3 bases from V and 6 bases from J, leaving 15 bases between. The CDR3 has 15 amino acids. The germline CDR1 and CDR2 sequences are SGHRS and YFSETQ. The CDR3 bases are TGCGCCAGCAGCTCGGACAGTTCGAGGGATGAAAAACTGTTTTTT. Amino acid sequence: CASSSDSSRDEKLFF.

About this clone itself: A read error may produce the germline difference seen at one junction end. The rearrangement joins TRBV9 to TRBJ2-2; D may match TRBD1 or TRBD2 (5 bases each). Germline lookup yields CDR1 SGDLS and CDR2 YYNGEE. This CDR3 spans 14 amino acids. The DNA of the CDR3 is TGTGCCAGCAACGTATACGGGACCCCCGGGGAGCTGTTTTTT. Translation: CASNVYGTPGELFF.

The chain uses TRBV9 and TRBJ2-5; 12 positions agree with TRBD2. Germline loops: CDR1 SGDLS, CDR2 YYNGEE. The CDR3 spans 16 residues. V dropped 4 bases and J dropped 4; count of bases not matched to a gene: 8. CDR3 residues: CASSLQLAGGLETQYF. The CDR3 DNA follows: TGTGCCAGCAGCCTCCAACTAGCGGGGGGTCTAGAGACCCAGTACTTC.

The genes are TRBV7-9 and TRBJ2-5; D is perhaps TRBD2 (6 bases). V dropped 2 bases and J dropped 5 bases, with 15 bases sitting between them. This CDR3 contains 15 residues. Germline loops: CDR1 SEHNR, CDR2 FQNEAQ (reference sequence). The CDR3 loop reads CASSLSKAGIETQYF. The CDR3 coding sequence is TGTGCCAGCAGCTTATCAAAGGCGGGGATTGAGACCCAGTACTTC.

This clone was observed once. The chain carries TRBV29-1 and TRBJ2-3; D remains unclear. The CDR3 consists of 13 residues. Trimming removed 3 bases from V and 4 bases from J, with 11 bases in between. The germline V gene has CDR1 SQVTM and CDR2 ANQGSEA. The CDR3 sequence: CSVEENGADTQYF. The DNA of the CDR3 is TGCAGCGTTGAGGAAAACGGCGCAGATACGCAGTATTTT.

The chain combines TRBV19 with TRBJ1-5; D may be TRBD1 (5 bases). The V gene's germline CDR1 is LNHDA and CDR2 SQIVND (reference sequence). This CDR3 contains 15 residues. V was clipped by 10 bases and J by 0 bases, with 16 bases between them. The CDR3 sequence: CATTLRGDSNQPQHF. The CDR3 region has the DNA TGTGCCACGACTCTCCGGGGGGATAGCAATCAGCCCCAGCATTTT.